Following are 23 T cell receptor beta chains from one sample sequenced in a study of blood T cell repertoires in COVID-19. Generated by immunoSEQ multiplex PCR, the TCRdb table keeps only in-frame clones and is missing some. Seen here are 35,000 to 55,000 clones, roughly 89% observed once, and the top ten hold under 9%. Sequencing was done on a sample of peripheral blood. These receptors were obtained from a man aged 55-75 years with active COVID-19.

This chain connects TRBV6-5 to TRBJ2-1; TRBD1 is a possible D gene (6 bases). Germline V gives CDR1 MNHEY, CDR2 SVGAGI. The CDR3 is made up of 13 amino acids. V was shortened by 5 bases and J by 5 bases, with 10 bases between the two germline ends. CDR3 loop: CASSTGTNNEQFF. For the CDR3, the DNA is TGTGCCAGCAGTACCGGGACAAACAATGAGCAGTTCTTC.

The V and J genes are TRBV6-2 or TRBV6-3 and TRBJ1-2; 7 bases line up with TRBD1. Germline loops: CDR1 MNHEY, CDR2 SVGEGT. The CDR3 spans 15 residues. Trimming cost V 5 bases and J 4 bases; bases outside gene matches: 10. CDR3 amino acids: CASSPRQGSPYGYTF. CDR3 DNA: TGTGCCAGCAGTCCAAGACAGGGATCGCCCTATGGCTACACCTTC.

The CDR3 loop reads CASSGDRGEGEQYF. The CDR3 DNA reads as TGTGCCAGCAGCGGCGACAGGGGAGAGGGGGAGCAGTACTTC. The J gene is TRBJ2-7, the V gene TRBV7-2; TRBD1 matches at 8 bases. From germline, CDR1 is SGHTA and CDR2 FQGNSA. Trimming took 5 bases from V and 7 from J; bases not matched to a gene: 10. The CDR3 runs 14 residues.

This chain connects TRBV15 to TRBJ2-3; TRBD1 matches 10 bases. The CDR3 consists of 19 residues. After removal of 0 bases from V and 1 base from J, the junction contained 10 bases not matched to a gene. The germline V gene encodes CDR1 LNHNV and CDR2 YYDKDF (reference sequence). DNA of the CDR3: TGTGCCACCAGCAGAGATTTGGCATTGGGGACAGGGGGCACAGATACGCAGTATTTT. Its translation is CATSRDLALGTGGTDTQYF.

This clone was recorded a few times. The chain joins TRBV2 to TRBJ2-5; the D gene is possibly TRBD1 (6 bases). Germline loops: CDR1 SNHLY, CDR2 FYNNEI. V was trimmed by 6 bases and J by 3 bases, leaving 14 bases between them. The CDR3 has 14 residues. The CDR3 bases are TGTGCCAGCAGGTTATCCTGGACAGAAGAGACCCAGTACTTC. It specifies CASRLSWTEETQYF.

This chain connects TRBV6-1 to TRBJ1-1, with 7 positions matching TRBD1. Germline trimming cut 4 bases from V and 5 bases from J; bases unmatched to any gene: 16. CDR3 size: 17 residues. Germline values: CDR1 MNHNS, CDR2 SASEGT. The CDR3 DNA sequence: TGTGCCAGCAGTGGTGAGGACAGGTCTACGTTTAGTACTGAAGCTTTCTTT. This codes for CASSGEDRSTFSTEAFF.

The chain employs TRBV3-1 (or the pseudogene TRBV3-2) and TRBJ1-4; D is possibly TRBD1 (5 bases). The germline V gene encodes CDR1 LGHDT and CDR2 YNNKEL (reference sequence). The CDR3 has 14 residues. V dropped 2 bases and J dropped 3 bases, with 7 bases sitting between them. In DNA, the CDR3 is TGTGCCAGCAGCCAAAGACAGCCTAATGAAAAACTGTTTTTT. Amino acid sequence: CASSQRQPNEKLFF.

This clone occurred once. The V call is TRBV6-2 or TRBV6-3, the J call TRBJ2-5, with D possibly matching TRBD2 (5 bases). Trimming took 2 bases from V and 5 from J, leaving 9 bases between them. The CDR3 consists of 13 residues. Germline V lookup: CDR1 MNHEY, CDR2 SVGEGT. The CDR3 DNA sequence: TGTGCCAGCAGTTACGCCGGGGTTGAGACCCAGTACTTC. It specifies CASSYAGVETQYF.

The gene calls are TRBV19 and TRBJ2-1; D unresolved. Germline V lookup: CDR1 LNHDA, CDR2 SQIVND (reference sequence). The CDR3 spans 15 residues. Trimming cost V 1 base and J 1 base, with 8 bases left between them. The CDR3 region has the DNA TGTGCCAGTAGTATAGCTAGGCGATCCTACAATGAGCAGTTCTTC. It codes for CASSIARRSYNEQFF.

This chain connects TRBV15 to TRBJ2-1; 13 bases match TRBD2. Looked up from germline, CDR1 is LNHNV and CDR2 is YYDKDF (reference sequence). This CDR3 comprises 20 residues. Germline trimming cut 0 bases from V and 7 bases from J; bases unmatched to any gene: 15. CDR3 sequence: CATSRDPGLAGTTSRNEQFF. The CDR3 DNA sequence: TGTGCCACCAGCAGAGACCCGGGACTAGCGGGAACAACTTCAAGGAATGAGCAGTTCTTC.

The rearrangement uses TRBV5-1 and TRBJ2-1, with 12 bases fitting TRBD1. Germline V lookup: CDR1 SGHRS, CDR2 YFSETQ. This CDR3 comprises 14 residues. With 5 bases clipped from V and 8 bases from J, the junction kept 5 bases outside the gene matches. For the CDR3, the DNA is TGCGCCAGCAGACCGGGACAGGGGGCCCATGAGCAGTTCTTC. It translates to CASRPGQGAHEQFF.

The rearrangement joins TRBV2 to TRBJ1-6; the D gene is possibly TRBD1 (5 bases). There are 14 residues in the CDR3. Trimming cost V 6 bases and J 6 bases, with 12 bases left between them. Germline values: CDR1 SNHLY, CDR2 FYNNEI. The CDR3 sequence: CASSREDRNSPLHF. In DNA, the CDR3 is TGTGCCAGCAGCAGGGAGGATCGTAATTCACCCCTCCACTTT.

V is TRBV21-1 and J is TRBJ2-7; no check of the table's D call, TRBD2, against the DNA was made. TRBV21-1 is reported as a pseudogene. The CDR3 has 15 amino acids. The CDR3 DNA reads TGTGCCAGCAGCAAAAGAGAGAGTAGTCCTCCCGAGCAGTACTTC. It encodes CASSKRESSPPEQYF.

The chain joins TRBV7-9 to TRBJ2-1, with 7 bases that match TRBD1. Germline-derived CDR1 and CDR2 are SEHNR and FQNEAQ (reference sequence). The CDR3 has 16 residues. Trimming cost V 5 bases and J 6 bases; bases outside gene matches: 13. CDR3: CASSIPTGHEGNEQFF. As DNA, the CDR3 is TGTGCCAGCAGCATTCCGACAGGGCATGAGGGCAATGAGCAGTTCTTC.

V usage is TRBV4-2 and J usage is TRBJ2-2; D is uncertain. The CDR3 extends over 15 amino acids. Deletions cut 0 bases from V and 0 bases from J, with 5 bases between. Germline-derived CDR1 and CDR2 are LGHNA and YNFKEQ. In DNA form, the CDR3 reads TGTGCCAGCAGCCAAGATCCAACGAACACCGGGGAGCTGTTTTTT. As protein: CASSQDPTNTGELFF.

This chain uses TRBV14 with TRBJ1-1; 7 bases match TRBD1. Germline V gives CDR1 SGHDN, CDR2 FVKESK. Germline trimming cut 4 bases from V and 1 base from J; bases unmatched to any gene: 3. CDR3 length: 14 amino acids. Here the CDR3 reads CASSLRTGNTEAFF. In DNA, the CDR3 is TGTGCCAGCAGCCTCCGGACAGGGAACACTGAAGCTTTCTTT.

This chain uses TRBV25-1 with TRBJ1-2; TRBD1 aligns across 8 bases. J gave up 4 bases and V 3 bases, and 7 bases lay outside the gene matches. Germline V lookup: CDR1 MGHDK, CDR2 SYGVNS. This CDR3 contains 15 residues. The CDR3 region has the DNA TGTGCCAGCAGTGACACAGGGGGAGTAAGCTATGGCTACACCTTC. Translated: CASSDTGGVSYGYTF.

The CDR3 loop reads CASSLTPGQGPTDTQYF. The CDR3 nucleotides are TGCGCCAGCAGCCTAACCCCGGGACAGGGACCCACAGATACGCAGTATTTT. The chain recombines TRBV5-1 with TRBJ2-3; TRBD1 aligns across 9 bases. This CDR3 is 17 amino acids long. V lost 4 bases and J lost 2; bases outside the gene matches: 11. CDR1 is SGHRS, CDR2 YFSETQ, per germline.

The chain employs TRBV5-6 and TRBJ2-7, with 12 bases fitting TRBD2. The trim removed 4 bases at V and 1 base at J, leaving 6 bases unmatched. The germline V gene has CDR1 SGHDT and CDR2 YYEEEE. CDR3 length: 16 residues. CDR3 nucleotides: TGTGCCAGCAGCAGATGGACTAGCGGGAATTCCTACGAGCAGTACTTC. This codes for CASSRWTSGNSYEQYF.

The J gene is TRBJ1-6, the V gene TRBV15; 7 bases align to TRBD1. Germline V gives CDR1 LNHNV, CDR2 YYDKDF (reference sequence). The CDR3 is 15 amino acids. V gave up 4 bases and J gave up 7 bases; unmatched junction bases: 7. The CDR3: CATSTRQGGNSPLHF. CDR3 sequence (DNA): TGTGCCACCAGCACCCGACAGGGTGGGAATTCACCCCTCCACTTT.

The chain carries TRBV9 and TRBJ2-3; 7 bases line up with TRBD2. Germline V gene lookup returns CDR1 SGDLS and CDR2 YYNGEE. CDR3 size: 21 residues. With V trimmed by 4 bases and J by 2 bases, 25 bases remained unmatched. The chain's CDR3 is CASSPTRLAVPYTLDTDTQYF. The CDR3 coding sequence is TGTGCCAGCAGCCCTACCAGGCTAGCGGTCCCCTACACCCTGGACACAGATACGCAGTATTTT. The complete variable domain, with remaining parts taken from reference TRBV9 and TRBJ2-3, reads DSGVTQTPKHLITATGQRVTLRCSPRSGDLSVYWYQQSLDQGLQFLIQYYNGEERAKGNILERFSAQQFPDLHSELNLSSLELGDSALYFCASSPTRLAVPYTLDTDTQYFGPGTRLTVL.

The V call is TRBV3-1 (or the pseudogene TRBV3-2), the J call TRBJ2-1, with unresolved D. The CDR3 is 15 amino acids. V gave up 4 bases and J gave up 5 bases, with 15 bases separating them. Germline V gives CDR1 LGHDT, CDR2 YNNKEL (reference sequence). The DNA of the CDR3 is TGTGCCAGCAGCCCTGACTCCAACCGTAACAATGAGCAGTTCTTC. Translation: CASSPDSNRNNEQFF.

This clone has a single count. The chain has TRBV5-1 and TRBJ2-5; D is perhaps TRBD1 (7 bases). Trimming left V 0 bases short and J 3 bases short, with 15 bases between. CDR1 SGHRS and CDR2 YFSETQ come from the germline V gene. The CDR3 covers 16 residues. CDR3 sequence: CASSLVRGVLEETQYF. Here the CDR3 DNA reads TGCGCCAGCAGCTTGGTCAGGGGGGTGTTGGAAGAGACCCAGTACTTC.